These 20 T cell receptor beta chains share one sample of origin, sequenced in a study of blood T cell repertoires in COVID-19. This table comes from immunoSEQ multiplex PCR, and its TCRdb copy is limited to in-frame clones, with some not included. The table shows 150,000 to 170,000 clones, with about 88% occurring only once. The specimen sequenced was peripheral blood. The receptors originated from a woman aged 55-70 years with COVID-19, enrolled during active disease.

The rearrangement uses TRBV27 and TRBJ2-1, with D maybe TRBD2 (7 bases). V was pared by 7 bases and J by 4 bases, with 23 bases between. The CDR3 has 17 residues. Germline loops: CDR1 MNHEY, CDR2 SMNVEV (reference sequence). Written as DNA, the CDR3 is TGTGCCAGCACCCGACCTGGCGGGGGCTTGAGGTACAATGAGCAGTTCTTC. Protein sequence: CASTRPGGGLRYNEQFF.

The rearrangement uses TRBV6-2 or TRBV6-3 and TRBJ1-1, with D uncertain. Germline CDR1 reads MNHEY; CDR2 reads SVGEGT. Trimming removed 6 bases from V and 6 bases from J, with 14 bases in between. The CDR3 runs 13 residues. The CDR3 here is CASSKDGRPEAFF. The CDR3 region has the DNA TGTGCCAGCAGCAAAGACGGGAGGCCTGAAGCTTTCTTT.

CDR3 nucleotides: TGTGCCTGGAGCGACGGGACAGGATACAATGAGCAGTTCTTC. It translates to CAWSDGTGYNEQFF. The rearrangement uses TRBV30 and TRBJ2-1; 8 nucleotides match TRBD1. The junction had 5 bases not matched to a gene; V was cut back by 3 bases and J by 4 bases. Germline-derived CDR1 and CDR2 are GTSNPN and SVGIG (reference sequence). There are 14 residues in the CDR3.

As for this clone: The sample carries other DNA sequences with the same CDR3. CDR3 sequence (DNA): TGTGCCAGCACCCCGGACAGGGGGGGCACTGAAGCTTTCTTT. The encoded protein is CASTPDRGGTEAFF. The V gene is TRBV27, the J gene TRBJ1-1; 10 bases are a match to TRBD1. CDR3 length equals 14 residues. Germline CDR1 and CDR2: MNHEY and SMNVEV (reference sequence). The V and J ends lost 7 bases and 4 bases, in that order; junction bases with no gene match: 6.

V and J are TRBV3-1 (or the pseudogene TRBV3-2) and TRBJ2-5; 12 bases line up with TRBD2. The CDR3 totals 15 residues. Germline V gene sequence: CDR1 LGHDT, CDR2 YNNKEL (reference sequence). Trimming took 3 bases from V and 4 from J; bases not matched to a gene: 3. CDR3 nucleotide sequence: TGTGCCAGCAGCCAGACTAGCGGGAGTGGAGAGACCCAGTACTTC. This encodes CASSQTSGSGETQYF.

The genes are TRBV7-8 and TRBJ2-1, with a weak D call TRBD2 (5 bases). The V end lost 11 bases, the J end lost 4 bases, and 18 bases lay between the germline ends. Germline lookup yields CDR1 SGHVS and CDR2 FQNEAQ. This CDR3 is built from 14 residues. The CDR3 DNA is TGTGCCGGCTCTCGTGCGGGCCCGTACAATGAGCAGTTCTTC. Residues: CAGSRAGPYNEQFF.

The rearrangement uses TRBV7-3 and TRBJ2-7, with 10 bases identical to TRBD2. Germline-derived CDR1 and CDR2 are SGHTA and FQGTGA. Trimming took 1 base from V and 1 from J; bases not matched to a gene: 1. CDR3 length: 15 residues. The CDR3 DNA is TGTGCCAGCAGCTTAATAGCGGGAGGTTCCTACGAGCAGTACTTC. The encoded protein is CASSLIAGGSYEQYF.

This chain's CDR3 is CASSVEGGGYTF. In DNA form, the CDR3 reads TGTGCCAGCAGCGTAGAAGGGGGTGGCTACACCTTC. J is TRBJ1-2 and V is TRBV9; a weak D match, TRBD1 (6 bases). V was cut by 0 bases and J by 7 bases, with 7 bases left in between. Per the germline V gene, CDR1 is SGDLS and CDR2 is YYNGEE. The CDR3 contains 12 residues.

The gene calls are TRBV29-1 and TRBJ1-1; 8 nucleotides align to TRBD1. The CDR3 has 14 amino acids. Losses at the gene ends were 5 bases for V and 6 bases for J; bases not matched to a gene: 11. In germline, CDR1 is SQVTM, CDR2 ANQGSEA. The DNA for the CDR3 is TGCAGCGTTCGACAGGGGACCAGCATTCCTGAAGCTTTCTTT. Residues: CSVRQGTSIPEAFF.

The V gene is TRBV6-5, the J gene TRBJ2-1; TRBD1 is a possible D gene (6 bases). Germline CDR1 and CDR2: MNHEY and SVGAGI. The CDR3 contains 15 residues. V dropped 6 bases and J dropped 4 bases, with 16 bases sitting between them. The CDR3: CASSPRGNRYNEQFF. CDR3 in DNA: TGTGCCAGCAGCCCCAGGGGAAATCGATACAATGAGCAGTTCTTC.

The chain has TRBV12-3 or TRBV12-4 and TRBJ1-1, with 7 bases fitting TRBD1. With 6 bases clipped from V and 4 bases from J, the junction kept 2 bases outside the gene matches. The CDR3 extends over 12 amino acids. CDR3 coding DNA: TGTGCCAGCAGGGGACAGTTCACTGAAGCTTTCTTT. Translated: CASRGQFTEAFF.

The V gene is TRBV7-8, the J gene TRBJ1-4; 12 bases match TRBD1. CDR1 SGHVS and CDR2 FQNEAQ come from the germline V gene. V lost 4 bases to trimming and J lost 7 bases; unmatched junction nucleotides: 4. The CDR3 contains 15 residues. The CDR3 here is CASSSGTGGGEKLFF. The CDR3 DNA sequence: TGTGCCAGCAGCTCCGGGACAGGGGGCGGTGAAAAACTGTTTTTT. Supplemented by reference TRBV7-8 and TRBJ1-4, the full variable domain reads GAGVSQSPRYKVAKRGQDVALRCDPISGHVSLFWYQQALGQGPEFLTYFQNEAQLDKSGLPSDRFFAERPEGSVSTLKIQRTQQEDSAVYLCASSSGTGGGEKLFFGSGTQLSVL.

This clone appeared once. The gene calls are TRBV5-6 and TRBJ1-2; 7 bases align to TRBD1. Germline CDR1 SGHDT, CDR2 YYEEEE. V lost 3 bases, J lost 5 bases, and 7 bases stayed unmatched. The CDR3 covers 14 residues. CDR3 amino acids: CASSSQGTEYGYTF. The CDR3 DNA reads TGTGCCAGCAGCTCCCAGGGGACAGAATATGGCTACACCTTC.

The V and J genes are TRBV5-1 and TRBJ2-7, with TRBD2 matching 11 bases. CDR3 length: 15 residues. Germline CDR1 SGHRS, CDR2 YFSETQ. The trim removed 1 base at V and 5 bases at J, leaving 5 bases unmatched. This CDR3 reads CASSLTTSGAHEQYF. The CDR3 bases are TGCGCCAGCAGCTTGACGACTAGCGGGGCCCACGAGCAGTACTTC.

This clone showed up just once. V and J are TRBV7-6 and TRBJ1-1; TRBD1 aligns across 7 bases. V was clipped by 5 bases and J by 4 bases; unmatched bases: 7. The CDR3 sequence is 14 residues long. Germline V gene data show CDR1 as SGHVS and CDR2 as FNYEAQ. This CDR3 reads CASSLKQGPTEAFF. In DNA, the CDR3 is TGTGCCAGCAGCCTGAAACAGGGGCCCACTGAAGCTTTCTTT.

This chain uses TRBV6-1 with TRBJ2-5; 7 bases agree with TRBD1. The V and J ends lost 2 bases and 4 bases, in that order; junction bases with no gene match: 4. Germline lookup yields CDR1 MNHNS and CDR2 SASEGT. This CDR3 has 14 amino acids. The CDR3 DNA reads as TGTGCCAGCAGTGAATATCCAGGGGGAGAGACCCAGTACTTC. Translated: CASSEYPGGETQYF.

This clone was detected a few times. Other nucleotide sequences in the sample specify the same CDR3. The chain is built from TRBV18 and TRBJ1-5; 10 bases line up with TRBD1. Trimming took 5 bases from V and 1 from J; bases not matched to a gene: 2. The CDR3 totals 15 residues. Germline CDR1 KGHSH, CDR2 LQKENI. The CDR3, as DNA: TGTGCCAGCTCATCGGGACAGGGGAGCAATCAGCCCCAGCATTTT. Protein product: CASSSGQGSNQPQHF. The entire variable domain, with the rest obtained from reference TRBV18 and TRBJ1-5, is as follows: NAGVMQNPRHLVRRRGQEARLRCSPMKGHSHVYWYRQLPEEGLKFMVYLQKENIIDESGMPKERFSAEFPKEGPSILRIQQVVRGDSAAYFCASSSGQGSNQPQHFGDGTRLSIL.

The V and J genes are TRBV30 and TRBJ2-5; D remains ambiguous. Per the germline V gene, CDR1 is GTSNPN and CDR2 is SVGIG (reference sequence). Deletions cut 1 base from V and 2 bases from J, with 5 bases between. The CDR3 is 12 residues long. The CDR3 spells CAWSELQETQYF. DNA of the CDR3: TGTGCCTGGAGTGAATTACAAGAGACCCAGTACTTC.

The CDR3 nucleotides are TGTGCCAGCTCGACAGGGGGAAATCAGCCCCAGCATTTT. It encodes CASSTGGNQPQHF. This rearrangement joins TRBV18 to TRBJ1-5, with TRBD1 identical over 9 bases. Germline CDR1 is KGHSH and CDR2 is LQKENI. The length of the CDR3 is 13 residues. The V gene end was trimmed by 6 bases and the J gene end by 4 bases; junction bases not matched to a gene: 1.

The rearrangement uses TRBV5-8 and TRBJ2-3; 8 bases fit TRBD2. This CDR3 spans 15 amino acids. Trimming removed 7 bases from V and 3 bases from J; junction bases left unmatched: 10. Per the germline V gene, CDR1 is SGHTS and CDR2 is YDEGEE. DNA for the CDR3: TGTGCCAGCGGTCCTCTCGGGGGGGGGACAGATACGCAGTATTTT. It translates to CASGPLGGGTDTQYF. The variable domain in full, with the rest retrieved from reference TRBV5-8 and TRBJ2-3, is EAGVTQSPTHLIKTRGQQATLRCSPISGHTSVYWYQQALGLGLQFLLWYDEGEERNRGNFPPRFSGRQFPNYSSELNVNALELEDSALYLCASGPLGGGTDTQYFGPGTRLTVL.